The rows below give T cell receptor beta chains drawn from one sample of a study of blood T cell repertoires in COVID-19. Produced via immunoSEQ multiplex PCR; TCRdb's table is partial and in-frame only. The repertoire includes 60,000 to 75,000 clones, around 89% of them detected once, and approximately 4% sits in the top ten. Sequenced: peripheral blood. Source of these receptors: a human donor in a cohort sampled during active COVID-19. CDR3s include the opening cysteine and the closing phenylalanine or tryptophan.

j_call v_call cdr3_aa
TRBJ2-5 TRBV10-3 CAISPTGSETQYF
TRBJ2-7 TRBV6-5 CASSTGTGREQYF
TRBJ1-2 TRBV19 CASSITGIGGYTF
TRBJ2-7 TRBV29-1 CSVASLGADEQYF
TRBJ1-2 TRBV5-5 CASSFEDRNPIYGYTF
TRBJ1-1 TRBV5-1 CASSLSPDTEAFF
TRBJ2-2 TRBV9 CASSEGGDTGELFF
TRBJ1-6 TRBV5-3 CASPDSSYNSPLHF
TRBJ1-2 TRBV29-1 CSVGDRHRNGYTF
TRBJ2-2 TRBV3-1/TRBV3-2 CASSSSGGAAGELFF
TRBJ1-6 TRBV27 CASSFGTGTSPLHF
TRBJ2-2 TRBV20-1 CSARDGELFF
TRBJ1-2 TRBV5-8 CASSYPGVEGYGYTF
TRBJ1-2 TRBV28 CASSFFQGDAYGYTF
TRBJ1-5 TRBV9 CASSVQGGQPQHF
TRBJ2-2 TRBV3-1/TRBV3-2 CASSLVSPGELFF
TRBJ1-1 TRBV28 CASSLPGIETEAFF
TRBJ1-1 TRBV6-1 CASSERGGVYSTEAFF
TRBJ2-7 TRBV6-5 CASSTGQGHEQYF
TRBJ2-3 TRBV28 CASSFSGSADTQYF
TRBJ1-5 TRBV3-1/TRBV3-2 CASSETGVNQPQHF
TRBJ2-7 TRBV19 CASNPGGGSHEQYF
TRBJ2-3 TRBV4-3 CASSQDPGQGADTQYF
TRBJ2-7 TRBV5-6 CASSWGFVGQTYEQYF
TRBJ2-7 TRBV13 CASSLSPRGLYEQYF
TRBJ2-7 TRBV4-1 CASSQDSSGYSYEQYF
TRBJ1-1 TRBV29-1 CSGGGHGTEAFF
TRBJ2-7 TRBV6-2/TRBV6-3 CASSRSGTGVSYEQYF
TRBJ1-5 TRBV5-3 CARRGVGSNQPQHF
TRBJ2-7 TRBV4-1 CASSQQEGRSEEQYF
TRBJ1-4 TRBV14 CASSRTGKNEKLFF
TRBJ2-7 TRBV27 CASSLQGTFYEQYF
TRBJ1-2 TRBV28 CASSLTVNYGYTF
TRBJ2-2 TRBV19 CASSMQGAIGELFF
TRBJ1-5 TRBV19 CASSFISQPQHF
TRBJ2-7 TRBV30 CAWSVSGYEQYF
TRBJ1-4 TRBV4-1 CASSQVIGQDEKLFF
TRBJ2-1 TRBV24-1 CATSDLGEGWDEQFF
TRBJ2-5 TRBV11-2 CASSLGVSVGQQETQYF
TRBJ1-5 TRBV24-1 CATSDGQINQPQHF
TRBJ2-7 TRBV30 CAWSPSAYEQYF
TRBJ1-4 TRBV5-4 CASSLVVPGIATNEKLFF
TRBJ1-6 TRBV6-4 CASSDAWGTRSPLHF
TRBJ1-6 TRBV14 CASSQSDWSSYNSPLHF
TRBJ2-7 TRBV7-2 CASSSGTGMYEQYF
TRBJ2-1 TRBV12-3/TRBV12-4 CASSLWTGEQFF
TRBJ1-2 TRBV2 CASTETGPYGYTF
TRBJ2-1 TRBV11-2 CASSLTKRGLAGRYNEQFF
TRBJ2-3 TRBV12-3/TRBV12-4 CASSTDYTDTQYF
TRBJ1-1 TRBV4-2 CASSQETSEAFF
TRBJ2-2 TRBV4-2 CASSQVSGRNTGELFF
TRBJ2-1 TRBV4-2 CASSQEAVAGGYNEQFF
TRBJ2-7 TRBV3-1/TRBV3-2 CASSPPSSGGLSYEQYF
TRBJ1-1 TRBV7-9 CASSLVSTEAFF
TRBJ2-3 TRBV5-1 CASSLAGGLEDTQYF
TRBJ2-7 TRBV5-8 CASSSGTGRNSEQYF
TRBJ2-7 TRBV7-9 CASSPGTVLNGEQYF
TRBJ2-5 TRBV9 CASSGGQGEGTQYF
TRBJ1-2 TRBV9 CASSPGVGNYGYTF
TRBJ2-1 TRBV19 CASSLAGVYNEQFF